This TCR beta chain was recorded in a study of beta chain features in type 1 diabetes. Notes on the study in general: For cells with high TCR expression, cDNA sequencing could yield over-representation.

Details on this clone: Its antigen is unidentified.

Every bit of the isolated RNA underwent reverse transcription, so sequencing read expressed TCRB transcripts. The assay was immunoSEQ multiplex PCR, and TCRdb's table has in-frame clones only and misses some. The table includes approximately 150,000 clones, 8% to 13% detected once. The J segment lost 8 bases and the V segment lost 0 bases, leaving 1 base of the junction unmatched. CDR1 is MNHEY and CDR2 is SVGAGI in the germline V gene. The CDR3 totals 15 residues. This TCR was sampled from a man aged 18-30 years in good health. This chain links TRBV6-5 with TRBJ1-6; 10 nucleotides align to TRBD1. Source material: naive CD4+ T cells from blood. CDR3: CASSYSGTGDSPLHF. The CDR3 DNA reads TGTGCCAGCAGTTACTCTGGGACAGGGGATTCACCCCTCCACTTT.